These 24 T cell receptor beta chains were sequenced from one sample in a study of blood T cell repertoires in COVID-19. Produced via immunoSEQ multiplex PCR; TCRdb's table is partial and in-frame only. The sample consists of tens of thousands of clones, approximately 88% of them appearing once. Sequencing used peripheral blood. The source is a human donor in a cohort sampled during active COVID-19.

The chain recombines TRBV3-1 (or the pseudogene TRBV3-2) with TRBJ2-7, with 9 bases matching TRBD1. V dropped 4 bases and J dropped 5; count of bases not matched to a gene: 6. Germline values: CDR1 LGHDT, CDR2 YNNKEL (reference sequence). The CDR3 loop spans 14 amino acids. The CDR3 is CASSPRDRANEQYF. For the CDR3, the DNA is TGTGCCAGCAGCCCCCGGGACAGGGCTAACGAGCAGTACTTC.

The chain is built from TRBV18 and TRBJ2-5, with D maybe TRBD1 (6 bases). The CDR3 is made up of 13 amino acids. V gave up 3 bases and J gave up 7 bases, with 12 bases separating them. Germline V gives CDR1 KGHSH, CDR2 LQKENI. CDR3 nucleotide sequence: TGTGCCAGCTCACCTAAGACAGGAGGGACCCAGTACTTC. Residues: CASSPKTGGTQYF. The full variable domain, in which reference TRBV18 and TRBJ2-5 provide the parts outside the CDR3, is NAGVMQNPRHLVRRRGQEARLRCSPMKGHSHVYWYRQLPEEGLKFMVYLQKENIIDESGMPKERFSAEFPKEGPSILRIQQVVRGDSAAYFCASSPKTGGTQYFGPGTRLLVL.

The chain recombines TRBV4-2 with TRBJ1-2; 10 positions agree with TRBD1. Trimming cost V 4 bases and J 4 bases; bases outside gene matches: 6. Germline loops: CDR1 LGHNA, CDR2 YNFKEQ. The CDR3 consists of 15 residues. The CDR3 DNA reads TGTGCCAGCAGCCCGGACAGGGGGGACTTCTATGGCTACACCTTC. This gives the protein CASSPDRGDFYGYTF.

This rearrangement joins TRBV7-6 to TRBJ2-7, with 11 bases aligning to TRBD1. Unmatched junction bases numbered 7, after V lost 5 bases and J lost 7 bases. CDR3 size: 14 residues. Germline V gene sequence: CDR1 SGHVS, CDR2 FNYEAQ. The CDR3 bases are TGTGCCAGCAGCCCGGCCGGGACAGGGGGGGAGCAGTACTTC. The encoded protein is CASSPAGTGGEQYF.

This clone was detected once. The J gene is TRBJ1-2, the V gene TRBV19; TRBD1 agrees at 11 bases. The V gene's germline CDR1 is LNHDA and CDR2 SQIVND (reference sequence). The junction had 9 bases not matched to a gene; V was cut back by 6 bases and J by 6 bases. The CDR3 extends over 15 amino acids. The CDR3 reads CASRRRDRGSDGYTF. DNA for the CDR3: TGTGCCAGTAGGCGCAGGGACAGGGGGTCGGATGGCTACACCTTC.

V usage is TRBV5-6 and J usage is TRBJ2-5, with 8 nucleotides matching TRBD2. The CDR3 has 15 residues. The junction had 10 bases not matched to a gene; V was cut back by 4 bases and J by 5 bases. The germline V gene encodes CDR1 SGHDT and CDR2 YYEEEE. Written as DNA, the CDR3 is TGTGCCAGCAGCCCGGAGCGGGAGAACAGGGAGACCCAGTACTTC. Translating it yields CASSPERENRETQYF.

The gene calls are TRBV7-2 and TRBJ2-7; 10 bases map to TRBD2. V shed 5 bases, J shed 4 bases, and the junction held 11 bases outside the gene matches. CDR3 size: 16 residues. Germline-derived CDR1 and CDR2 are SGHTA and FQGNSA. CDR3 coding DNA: TGTGCCAGCAGCCCCCGGTTGGCTAGCGGGAGTTACGAGCAGTACTTC. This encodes CASSPRLASGSYEQYF.

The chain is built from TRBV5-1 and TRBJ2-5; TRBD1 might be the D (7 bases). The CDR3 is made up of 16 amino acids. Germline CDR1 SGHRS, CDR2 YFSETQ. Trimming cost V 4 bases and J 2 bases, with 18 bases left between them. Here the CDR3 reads CASSPDWDSGQETQYF. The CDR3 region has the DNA TGCGCCAGCAGCCCGGATTGGGACAGCGGGCAAGAGACCCAGTACTTC.

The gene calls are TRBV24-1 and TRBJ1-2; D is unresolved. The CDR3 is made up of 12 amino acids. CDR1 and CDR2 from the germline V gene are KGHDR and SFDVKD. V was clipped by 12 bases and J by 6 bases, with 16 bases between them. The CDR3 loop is CAAALTTNGYTF. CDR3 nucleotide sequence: TGTGCCGCCGCTCTAACAACTAATGGCTACACCTTC.

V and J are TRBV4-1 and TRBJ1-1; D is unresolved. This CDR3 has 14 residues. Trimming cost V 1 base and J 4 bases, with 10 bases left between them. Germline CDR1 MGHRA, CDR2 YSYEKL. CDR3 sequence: CASSQGGRSTEAFF. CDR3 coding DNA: TGCGCCAGCAGCCAAGGAGGTAGGAGCACTGAAGCTTTCTTT.

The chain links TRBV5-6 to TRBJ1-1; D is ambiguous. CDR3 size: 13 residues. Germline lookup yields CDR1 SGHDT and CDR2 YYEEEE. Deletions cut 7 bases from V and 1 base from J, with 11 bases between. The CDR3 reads CASSLGENTEAFF. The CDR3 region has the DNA TGTGCCAGCTCTCTCGGAGAGAACACTGAAGCTTTCTTT. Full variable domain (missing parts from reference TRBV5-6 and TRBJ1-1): DAGVTQSPTHLIKTRGQQVTLRCSPKSGHDTVSWYQQALGQGPQFIFQYYEEEERQRGNFPDRFSGHQFPNYSSELNVNALLLGDSALYLCASSLGENTEAFFGQGTRLTVV.

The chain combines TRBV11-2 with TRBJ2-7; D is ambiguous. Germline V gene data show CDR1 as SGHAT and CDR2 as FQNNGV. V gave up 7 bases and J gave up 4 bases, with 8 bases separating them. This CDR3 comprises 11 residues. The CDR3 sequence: CASTNQYEQYF. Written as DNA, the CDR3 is TGTGCCAGCACCAATCAATACGAGCAGTACTTC.

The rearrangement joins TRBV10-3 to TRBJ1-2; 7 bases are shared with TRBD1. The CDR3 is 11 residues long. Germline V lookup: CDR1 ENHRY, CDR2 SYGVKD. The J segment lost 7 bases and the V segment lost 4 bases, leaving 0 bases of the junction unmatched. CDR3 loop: CAISAGGGYTF. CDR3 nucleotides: TGTGCCATCAGTGCAGGGGGTGGCTACACCTTC.

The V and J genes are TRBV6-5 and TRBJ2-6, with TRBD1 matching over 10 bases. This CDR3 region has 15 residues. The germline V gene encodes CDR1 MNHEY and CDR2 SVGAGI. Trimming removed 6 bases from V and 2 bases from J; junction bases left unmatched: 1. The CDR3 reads CASRDRGTGANVLTF. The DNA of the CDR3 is TGTGCCAGCAGGGACAGGGGGACTGGGGCCAACGTCCTGACTTTC.

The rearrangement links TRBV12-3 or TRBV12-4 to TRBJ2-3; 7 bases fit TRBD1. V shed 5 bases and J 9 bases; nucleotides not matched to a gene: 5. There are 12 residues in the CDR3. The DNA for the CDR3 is TGTGCCAGCAGTATTGACAGGGACACGCAGTATTTT. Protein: CASSIDRDTQYF.

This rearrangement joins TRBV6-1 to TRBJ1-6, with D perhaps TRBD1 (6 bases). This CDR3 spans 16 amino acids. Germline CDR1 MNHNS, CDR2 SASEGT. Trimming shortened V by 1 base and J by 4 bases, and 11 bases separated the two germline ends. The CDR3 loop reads CASSEEGTRYNSPLHF. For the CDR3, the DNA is TGTGCCAGCAGTGAAGAGGGGACAAGGTATAATTCACCCCTCCACTTT.

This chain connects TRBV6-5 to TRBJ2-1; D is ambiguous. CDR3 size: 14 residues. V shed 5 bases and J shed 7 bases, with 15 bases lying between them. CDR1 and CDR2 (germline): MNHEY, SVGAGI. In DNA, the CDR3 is TGTGCCAGCAGTCCCTCGACTCCGGCAAATGAGCAGTTCTTC. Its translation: CASSPSTPANEQFF.

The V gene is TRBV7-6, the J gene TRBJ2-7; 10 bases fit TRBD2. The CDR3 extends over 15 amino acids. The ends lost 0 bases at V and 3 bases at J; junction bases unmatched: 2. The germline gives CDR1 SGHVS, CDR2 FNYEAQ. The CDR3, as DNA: TGTGCCAGCAGCTTAGCTAGCGGGGGGATCTACGAGCAGTACTTC. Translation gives CASSLASGGIYEQYF.

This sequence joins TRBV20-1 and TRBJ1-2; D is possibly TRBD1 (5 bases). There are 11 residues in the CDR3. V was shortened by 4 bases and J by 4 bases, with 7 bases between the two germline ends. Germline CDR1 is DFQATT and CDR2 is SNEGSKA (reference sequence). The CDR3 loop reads CSATGGYGYTF. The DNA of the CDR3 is TGCAGTGCTACCGGGGGCTATGGCTACACCTTC.

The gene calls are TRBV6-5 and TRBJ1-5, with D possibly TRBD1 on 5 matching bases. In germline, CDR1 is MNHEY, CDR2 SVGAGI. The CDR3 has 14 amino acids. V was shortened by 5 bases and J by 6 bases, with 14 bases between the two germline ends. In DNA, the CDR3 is TGTGCCAGCAGTAAGGTTACGACAGTTCAGCCCCAGCATTTT. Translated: CASSKVTTVQPQHF.

CDR3 amino acids: CASSIILGGNSPLHF. The CDR3 DNA sequence: TGTGCCAGTAGTATTATATTGGGAGGTAATTCACCCCTCCACTTT. J is TRBJ1-6 and V is TRBV19; D remains unclear. The CDR3 is made up of 15 amino acids. Germline V lookup: CDR1 LNHDA, CDR2 SQIVND (reference sequence). V lost 3 bases to trimming and J lost 6 bases, with 12 bases between them.

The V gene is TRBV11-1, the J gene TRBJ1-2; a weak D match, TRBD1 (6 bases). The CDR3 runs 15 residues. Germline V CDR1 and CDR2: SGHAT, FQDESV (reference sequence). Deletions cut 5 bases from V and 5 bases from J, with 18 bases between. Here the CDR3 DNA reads TGTGCCAGCAGCCAAGCAACAGGGTTGGATTATGGCTACACCTTC. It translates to CASSQATGLDYGYTF.

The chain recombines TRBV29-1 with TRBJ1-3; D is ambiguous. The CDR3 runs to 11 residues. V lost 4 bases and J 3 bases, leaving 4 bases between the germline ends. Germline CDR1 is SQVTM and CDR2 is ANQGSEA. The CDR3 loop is CSVGSGNTIYF. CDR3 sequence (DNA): TGCAGCGTTGGCAGTGGAAACACCATATATTTT. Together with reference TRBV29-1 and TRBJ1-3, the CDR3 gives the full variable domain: SAVISQKPSRDICQRGTSLTIQCQVDSQVTMMFWYRQQPGQSLTLIATANQGSEATYESGFVIDKFPISRPNLTFSTLTVSNMSPEDSSIYLCSVGSGNTIYFGEGSWLTVV.

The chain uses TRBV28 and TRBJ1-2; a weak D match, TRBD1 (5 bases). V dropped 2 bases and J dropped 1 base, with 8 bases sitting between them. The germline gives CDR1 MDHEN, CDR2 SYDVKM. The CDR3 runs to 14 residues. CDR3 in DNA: TGTGCCAGCAGTTTAGGAGGGGTTAACTATGGCTACACCTTC. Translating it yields CASSLGGVNYGYTF.